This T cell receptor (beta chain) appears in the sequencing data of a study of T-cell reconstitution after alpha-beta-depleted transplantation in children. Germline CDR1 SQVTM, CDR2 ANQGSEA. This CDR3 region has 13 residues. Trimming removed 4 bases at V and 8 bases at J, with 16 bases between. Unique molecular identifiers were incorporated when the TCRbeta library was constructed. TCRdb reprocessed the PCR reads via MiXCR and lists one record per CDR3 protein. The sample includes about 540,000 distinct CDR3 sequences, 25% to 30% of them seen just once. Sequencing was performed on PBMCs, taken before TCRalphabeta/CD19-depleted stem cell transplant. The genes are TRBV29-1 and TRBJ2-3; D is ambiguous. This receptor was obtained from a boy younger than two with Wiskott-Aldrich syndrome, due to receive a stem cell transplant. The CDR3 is CSVVGHPQVTQYF. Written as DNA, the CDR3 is TGCAGCGTTGTGGGTCACCCCCAGGTTACGCAGTATTTT.